Presented here are 12 T cell receptor beta chains from one specimen sequenced in a study of blood T cell repertoires in COVID-19. Here immunoSEQ multiplex PCR was the method, and the copy in TCRdb shows in-frame clones only, minus some. The data hold about 200,000 clones, with about 90% observed a single time. Input material: peripheral blood. The receptors originated from a young man with acute or convalescent COVID-19.

The rearrangement uses TRBV28 and TRBJ2-6; 8 bases are a match to TRBD2. Germline assignment: CDR1 MDHEN and CDR2 SYDVKM. The J segment lost 0 bases and the V segment lost 5 bases, leaving 9 bases of the junction unmatched. The CDR3 consists of 18 residues. In nucleotides, the CDR3 is TGTGCCAGCAGTCGAACTAGCGGAGATAGCTCTGGGGCCAACGTCCTGACTTTC. Residues: CASSRTSGDSSGANVLTF.

On this clone: Given a much more abundant clone one base away, this may be a read error. Other nucleotide sequences from this sample produce the same CDR3. The gene calls are TRBV9 and TRBJ1-6, with D maybe TRBD1 (6 bases). Germline assignment: CDR1 SGDLS and CDR2 YYNGEE. Deletions cut 3 bases from V and 7 bases from J, with 8 bases between. The CDR3 contains 13 residues. Written as DNA, the CDR3 is TGTGCCAGCAGCGCTACAGGGAATTCACCCCTCCACTTT. Its translation: CASSATGNSPLHF.

V gene TRBV5-1 combines with J gene TRBJ1-1, with D possibly TRBD1 on 5 matching bases. The CDR3 totals 13 residues. V was pared by 4 bases and J by 2 bases, with 9 bases between. Germline CDR1 and CDR2: SGHRS and YFSETQ. The CDR3 DNA sequence: TGCGCCAGCAGCGAAGACAGCAACACTGAAGCTTTCTTT. Translated, it gives CASSEDSNTEAFF.

The chain joins TRBV27 to TRBJ2-3, with unresolved D. The CDR3 sequence is 13 residues long. CDR1 and CDR2 (germline): MNHEY, SMNVEV (reference sequence). Trimming removed 2 bases from V and 5 bases from J, with 8 bases in between. As DNA, the CDR3 is TGTGCCAGCAGTTTACAACGCAGAGATACGCAGTATTTT. Its protein is CASSLQRRDTQYF.

V and J are TRBV2 and TRBJ1-2; D not resolved. Trimming cost V 0 bases and J 4 bases, with 9 bases left between them. Germline V gene sequence: CDR1 SNHLY, CDR2 FYNNEI. This CDR3 region has 14 residues. CDR3 nucleotides: TGTGCCAGCAGTGAAGCAGCAAAAGTCTATGGCTACACCTTC. Protein: CASSEAAKVYGYTF.

The rearrangement links TRBV20-1 to TRBJ2-5, with a possible D match to TRBD1 (6 bases). Per germline, CDR1 DFQATT and CDR2 SNEGSKA (reference sequence). This CDR3 is built from 11 residues. Trimming removed 5 bases at V and 7 bases at J, with 11 bases between. The chain's CDR3 is CSALQGLTQYF. The DNA for the CDR3 is TGCAGTGCTCTACAGGGTTTGACCCAGTACTTC.

In its sample, this clone was seen once. In the same sample, other DNA sequences code for this CDR3. The chain uses TRBV12-3 or TRBV12-4 and TRBJ2-1; D unclear. V lost 3 bases and J lost 9, with 6 bases in between. This CDR3 contains 11 residues. CDR3 nucleotides: TGTGCCAGCAGTTTGCGCGGTGAGCAGTTCTTC. Translated, it gives CASSLRGEQFF.

This clone came up once. The V gene is TRBV6-5, the J gene TRBJ1-5; D might be TRBD1 (5 bases). V lost 0 bases, J lost 3 bases, and 9 bases lay in between. Looked up from germline, CDR1 is MNHEY and CDR2 is SVGAGI. The CDR3 consists of 15 residues. CDR3 amino acids: CASSYSGQLNQPQHF. CDR3 coding DNA: TGTGCCAGCAGTTACTCGGGGCAGCTCAATCAGCCCCAGCATTTT.

This chain connects TRBV19 to TRBJ2-7; D possibly corresponds to TRBD2 (5 bases). The CDR3 has 12 amino acids. Trimming removed 5 bases at V and 7 bases at J, with 12 bases between. CDR1 and CDR2 from the germline V gene are LNHDA and SQIVND (reference sequence). CDR3: CASSHPGNEQYF. The CDR3 nucleotides are TGTGCCAGTAGTCATCCCGGGAATGAGCAGTACTTC. The variable domain in full, completed from reference TRBV19 and TRBJ2-7, reads DGGITQSPKYLFRKEGQNVTLSCEQNLNHDAMYWYRQDPGQGLRLIYYSQIVNDFQKGDIAEGYSVSREKKESFPLTVTSAQKNPTAFYLCASSHPGNEQYFGPGTRLTVT.

The rearrangement joins TRBV2 to TRBJ2-3; D not certain. The CDR3 contains 10 residues. Trimming removed 3 bases at V and 11 bases at J, with 6 bases between. The germline CDR1 and CDR2 sequences are SNHLY and FYNNEI. DNA of the CDR3: TGTGCCAGCAGTGATGGCCGGCAGTATTTT. It translates to CASSDGRQYF.

The chain is built from TRBV14 and TRBJ1-1; D call uncertain. Germline CDR1 SGHDN, CDR2 FVKESK. V was trimmed by 1 base and J by 4 bases, leaving 10 bases between them. The CDR3 covers 14 residues. The CDR3 DNA sequence: TGTGCCAGCAGCCAAGGGTGGCGGGGCACTGAAGCTTTCTTT. This codes for CASSQGWRGTEAFF.

This chain connects TRBV15 to TRBJ2-2; tentative D call: TRBD1 (6 bases). V was cut by 3 bases and J by 1 base, with 9 bases left in between. Per germline, CDR1 LNHNV and CDR2 YYDKDF (reference sequence). The length of the CDR3 is 15 residues. Here the CDR3 reads CATSRADRNTGELFF. The CDR3 DNA sequence: TGTGCCACCAGCAGGGCGGACAGGAACACCGGGGAGCTGTTTTTT.